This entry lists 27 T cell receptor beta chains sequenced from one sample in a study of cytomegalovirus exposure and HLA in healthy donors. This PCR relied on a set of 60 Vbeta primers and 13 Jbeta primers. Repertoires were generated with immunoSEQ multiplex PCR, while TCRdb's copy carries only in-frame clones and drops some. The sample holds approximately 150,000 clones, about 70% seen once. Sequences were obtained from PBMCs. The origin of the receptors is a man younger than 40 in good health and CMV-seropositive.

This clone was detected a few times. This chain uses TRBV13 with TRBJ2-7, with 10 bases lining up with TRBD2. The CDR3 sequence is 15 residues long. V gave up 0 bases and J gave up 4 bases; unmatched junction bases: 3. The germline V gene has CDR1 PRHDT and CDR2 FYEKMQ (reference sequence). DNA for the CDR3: TGTGCCAGCAGCTTAGGACTAGCGGGACCATACGAGCAGTACTTC. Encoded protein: CASSLGLAGPYEQYF.

This chain's CDR3 is CASTERGYTDTQYF. The CDR3 DNA is TGTGCCAGCACGGAGCGGGGGTACACAGATACGCAGTATTTT. The V and J genes are TRBV5-6 and TRBJ2-3; 8 nucleotides align to TRBD2. This CDR3 is 14 amino acids long. Germline V gives CDR1 SGHDT, CDR2 YYEEEE. Trimming removed 6 bases from V and 2 bases from J; junction bases left unmatched: 5.

The DNA of the CDR3 is TGTGCCAGCAGCTACGGACAGCGAGGCAATGAGCAGTTCTTC. It yields the protein CASSYGQRGNEQFF. This sequence joins TRBV7-9 and TRBJ2-1; tentatively, D is TRBD1 (6 bases). The germline gives CDR1 SEHNR, CDR2 FQNEAQ (reference sequence). The ends were cut back, 4 bases at V and 6 bases at J, with 13 bases in the middle. The CDR3 runs to 14 residues.

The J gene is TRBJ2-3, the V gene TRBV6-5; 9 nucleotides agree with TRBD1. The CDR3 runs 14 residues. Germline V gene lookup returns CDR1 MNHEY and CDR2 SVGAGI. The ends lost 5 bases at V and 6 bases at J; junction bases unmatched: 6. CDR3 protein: CASSRGQGSDTQYF. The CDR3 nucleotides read TGTGCCAGCAGTCGGGGACAGGGTTCGGATACGCAGTATTTT.

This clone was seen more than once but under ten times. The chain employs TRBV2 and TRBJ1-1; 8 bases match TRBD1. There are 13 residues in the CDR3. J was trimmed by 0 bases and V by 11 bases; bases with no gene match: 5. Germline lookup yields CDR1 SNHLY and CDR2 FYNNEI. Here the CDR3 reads CAPTGGLNTEAFF. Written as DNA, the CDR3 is TGTGCCCCAACAGGGGGATTGAACACTGAAGCTTTCTTT.

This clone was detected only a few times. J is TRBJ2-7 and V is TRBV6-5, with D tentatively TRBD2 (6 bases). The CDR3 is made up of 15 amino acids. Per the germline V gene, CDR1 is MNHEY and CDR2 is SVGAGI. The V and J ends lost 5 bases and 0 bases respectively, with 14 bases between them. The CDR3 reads CASSPRGGSSYEQYF. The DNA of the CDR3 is TGTGCCAGCAGTCCCCGTGGGGGGAGCTCCTACGAGCAGTACTTC.

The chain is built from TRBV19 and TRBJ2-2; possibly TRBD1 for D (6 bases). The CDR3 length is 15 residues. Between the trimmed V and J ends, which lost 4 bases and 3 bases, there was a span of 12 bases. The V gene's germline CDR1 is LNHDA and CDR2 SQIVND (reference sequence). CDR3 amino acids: CASSSIAGDTGELFF. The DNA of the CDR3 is TGTGCCAGTAGTAGTATCGCAGGGGACACCGGGGAGCTGTTTTTT.

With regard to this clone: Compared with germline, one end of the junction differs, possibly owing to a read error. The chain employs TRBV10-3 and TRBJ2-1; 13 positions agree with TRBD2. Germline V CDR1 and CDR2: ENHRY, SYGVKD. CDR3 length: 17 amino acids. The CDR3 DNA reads TGTGCCATCAGTGATGGACTAGCGGGGGAGGGCTACAATGCGCAGTTCTTC. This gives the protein CAISDGLAGEGYNAQFF.

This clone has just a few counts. CDR3 DNA: TGTGCCAGCTCATTTCGACAGGATGGATACGAGCAGTACTTC. It is translated as CASSFRQDGYEQYF. The chain links TRBV18 to TRBJ2-7; D is perhaps TRBD1 (6 bases). The CDR3 extends over 14 amino acids. Trimming left V 5 bases short and J 4 bases short, with 15 bases between. Germline assignment: CDR1 KGHSH and CDR2 LQKENI.

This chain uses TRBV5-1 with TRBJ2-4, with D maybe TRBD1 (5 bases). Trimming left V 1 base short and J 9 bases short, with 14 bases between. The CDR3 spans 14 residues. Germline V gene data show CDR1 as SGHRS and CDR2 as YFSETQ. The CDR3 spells CASSLLAMDTIQYF. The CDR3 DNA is TGCGCCAGCAGCTTGCTGGCGATGGACACCATTCAGTACTTC.

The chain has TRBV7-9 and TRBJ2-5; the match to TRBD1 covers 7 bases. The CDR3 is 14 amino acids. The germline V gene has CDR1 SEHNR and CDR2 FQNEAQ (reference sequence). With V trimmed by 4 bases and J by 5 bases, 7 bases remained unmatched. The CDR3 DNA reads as TGTGCCAGCAGCTCACAGGGGCCGGGGGAGACCCAGTACTTC. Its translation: CASSSQGPGETQYF.

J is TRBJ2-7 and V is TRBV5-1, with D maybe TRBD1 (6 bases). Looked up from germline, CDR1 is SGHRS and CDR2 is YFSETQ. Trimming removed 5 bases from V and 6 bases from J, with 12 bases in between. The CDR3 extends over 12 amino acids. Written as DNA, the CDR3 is TGCGCCAGCAGATCGACAGGCCCCGAGCAGTACTTC. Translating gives CASRSTGPEQYF.

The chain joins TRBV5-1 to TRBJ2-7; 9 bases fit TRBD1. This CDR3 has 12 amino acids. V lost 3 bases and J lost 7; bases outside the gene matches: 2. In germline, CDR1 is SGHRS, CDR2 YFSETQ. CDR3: CASSSGTGEQYF. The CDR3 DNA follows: TGCGCCAGCAGCTCCGGGACAGGGGAGCAGTACTTC.

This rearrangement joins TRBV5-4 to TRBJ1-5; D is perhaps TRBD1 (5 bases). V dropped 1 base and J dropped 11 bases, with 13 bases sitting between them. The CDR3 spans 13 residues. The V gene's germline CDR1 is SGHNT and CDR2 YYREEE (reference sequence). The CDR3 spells CASSLWGGDSQHF. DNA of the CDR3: TGTGCCAGCAGCTTGTGGGGGGGGGATTCCCAGCATTTT.

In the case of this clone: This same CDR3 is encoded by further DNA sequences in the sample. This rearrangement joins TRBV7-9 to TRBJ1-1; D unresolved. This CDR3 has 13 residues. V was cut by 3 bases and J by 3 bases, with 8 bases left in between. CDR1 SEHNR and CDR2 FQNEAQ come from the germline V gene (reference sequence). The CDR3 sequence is CASSFIGDTEAFF. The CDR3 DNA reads TGTGCCAGCAGCTTCATCGGGGACACTGAAGCTTTCTTT.

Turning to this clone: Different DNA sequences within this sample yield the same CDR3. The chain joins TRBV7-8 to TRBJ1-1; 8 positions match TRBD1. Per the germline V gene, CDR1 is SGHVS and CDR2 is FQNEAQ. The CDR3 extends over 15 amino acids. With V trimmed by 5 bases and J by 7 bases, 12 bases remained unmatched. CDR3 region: CASSPYLIRGHEAFF. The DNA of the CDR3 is TGTGCCAGCAGCCCCTACCTGATCAGGGGGCATGAAGCTTTCTTT.

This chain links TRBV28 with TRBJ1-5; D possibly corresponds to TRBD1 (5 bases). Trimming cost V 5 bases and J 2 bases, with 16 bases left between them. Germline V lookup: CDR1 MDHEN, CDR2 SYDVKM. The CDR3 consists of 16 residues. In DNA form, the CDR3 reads TGTGCCAGCAGTCCGGAAACAGGTGCTGGCAATCAGCCCCAGCATTTT. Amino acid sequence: CASSPETGAGNQPQHF.

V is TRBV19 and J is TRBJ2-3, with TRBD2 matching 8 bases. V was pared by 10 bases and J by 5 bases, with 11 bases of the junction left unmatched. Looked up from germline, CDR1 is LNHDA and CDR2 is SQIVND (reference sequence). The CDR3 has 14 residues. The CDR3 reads CATRGGAGEDTQYF. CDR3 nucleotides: TGTGCCACCCGGGGGGGGGCCGGTGAAGATACGCAGTATTTT.

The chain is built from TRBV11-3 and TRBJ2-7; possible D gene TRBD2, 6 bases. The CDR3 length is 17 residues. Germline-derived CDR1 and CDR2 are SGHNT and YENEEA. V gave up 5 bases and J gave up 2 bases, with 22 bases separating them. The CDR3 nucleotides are TGTGCCAGCAGCCCCATACCCCCCACTAGCAAGACCTACGAGCAGTACTTC. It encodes CASSPIPPTSKTYEQYF. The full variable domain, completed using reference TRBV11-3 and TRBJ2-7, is EAGVVQSPRYKIIEKKQPVAFWCNPISGHNTLYWYLQNLGQGPELLIRYENEEAVDDSQLPKDRFSAERLKGVDSTLKIQPAELGDSAVYLCASSPIPPTSKTYEQYFGPGTRLTVT.

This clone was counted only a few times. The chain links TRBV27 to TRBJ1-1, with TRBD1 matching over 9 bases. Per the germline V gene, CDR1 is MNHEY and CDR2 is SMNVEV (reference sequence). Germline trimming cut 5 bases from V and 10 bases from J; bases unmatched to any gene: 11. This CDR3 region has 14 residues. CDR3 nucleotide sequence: TGTGCCAGCAGTGCACGGGGACAGGGTATTCGAGCTTTCTTT. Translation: CASSARGQGIRAFF.

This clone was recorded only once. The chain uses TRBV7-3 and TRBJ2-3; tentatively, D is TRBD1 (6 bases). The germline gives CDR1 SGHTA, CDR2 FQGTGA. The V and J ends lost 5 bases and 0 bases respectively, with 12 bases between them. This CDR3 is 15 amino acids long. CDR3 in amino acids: CASSPGQLSTDTQYF. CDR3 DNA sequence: TGTGCCAGCAGCCCCGGACAGCTGAGCACAGATACGCAGTATTTT.

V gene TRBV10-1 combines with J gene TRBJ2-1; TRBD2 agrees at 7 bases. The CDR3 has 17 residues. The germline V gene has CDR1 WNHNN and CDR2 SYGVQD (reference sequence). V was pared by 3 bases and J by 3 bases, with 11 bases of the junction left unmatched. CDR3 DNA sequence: TGCGCCAGCAGTGACGGCGGGTTTGGCGGGAGCTACAATGAGCAGTTCTTC. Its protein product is CASSDGGFGGSYNEQFF.

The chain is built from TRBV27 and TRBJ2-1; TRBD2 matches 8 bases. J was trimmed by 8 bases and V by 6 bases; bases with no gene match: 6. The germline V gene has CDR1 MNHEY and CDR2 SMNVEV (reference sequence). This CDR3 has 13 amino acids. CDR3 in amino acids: CASSSSGSHEQFF. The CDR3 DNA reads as TGTGCCAGCAGCAGCAGCGGGAGTCATGAGCAGTTCTTC.

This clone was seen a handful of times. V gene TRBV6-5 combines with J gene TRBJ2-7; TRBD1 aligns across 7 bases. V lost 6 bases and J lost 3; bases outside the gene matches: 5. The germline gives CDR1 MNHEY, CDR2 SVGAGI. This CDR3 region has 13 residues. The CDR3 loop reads CASRPHRGYEQYF. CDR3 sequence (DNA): TGTGCCAGCAGACCACACAGGGGCTACGAGCAGTACTTC.

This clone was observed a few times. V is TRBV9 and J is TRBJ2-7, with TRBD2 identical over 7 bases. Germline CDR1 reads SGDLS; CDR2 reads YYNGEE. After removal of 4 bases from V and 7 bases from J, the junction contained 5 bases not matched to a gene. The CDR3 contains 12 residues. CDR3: CASSPWGGEQYF. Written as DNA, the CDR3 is TGTGCCAGCAGCCCCTGGGGAGGGGAGCAGTACTTC.

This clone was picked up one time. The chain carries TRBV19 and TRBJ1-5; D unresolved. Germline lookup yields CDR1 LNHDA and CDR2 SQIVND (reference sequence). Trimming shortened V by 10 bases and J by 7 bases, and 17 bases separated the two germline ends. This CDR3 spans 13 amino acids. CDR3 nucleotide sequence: TGTGCCACCAAGACTGAGACCAACCAGCCCCAGCATTTT. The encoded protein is CATKTETNQPQHF. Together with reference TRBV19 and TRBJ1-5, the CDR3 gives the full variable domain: DGGITQSPKYLFRKEGQNVTLSCEQNLNHDAMYWYRQDPGQGLRLIYYSQIVNDFQKGDIAEGYSVSREKKESFPLTVTSAQKNPTAFYLCATKTETNQPQHFGDGTRLSIL.

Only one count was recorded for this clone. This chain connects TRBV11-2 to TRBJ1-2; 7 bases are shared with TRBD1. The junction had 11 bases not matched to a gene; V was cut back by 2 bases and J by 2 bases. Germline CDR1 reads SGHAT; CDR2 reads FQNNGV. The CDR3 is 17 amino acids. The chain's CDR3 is CASSLNGLGTENYGYTF. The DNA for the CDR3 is TGTGCCAGCAGCTTAAACGGACTGGGGACAGAGAACTATGGCTACACCTTC.